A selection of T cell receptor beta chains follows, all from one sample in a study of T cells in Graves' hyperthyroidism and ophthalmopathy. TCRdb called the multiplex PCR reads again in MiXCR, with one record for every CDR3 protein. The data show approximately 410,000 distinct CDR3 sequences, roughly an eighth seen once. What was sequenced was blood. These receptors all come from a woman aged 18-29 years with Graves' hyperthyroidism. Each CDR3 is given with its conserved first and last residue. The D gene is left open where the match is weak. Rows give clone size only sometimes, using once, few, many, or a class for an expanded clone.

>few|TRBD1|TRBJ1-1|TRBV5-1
TGCGCCAGCAGCTTGAGAGGGGGCGCGATCACTGAAGCTTTCTTT
CASSLRGGAITEAFF
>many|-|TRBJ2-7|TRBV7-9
TGTGCCAGCAGCTCCCGGTGGGGGCAAGGCTACGAGCAGTACTTC
CASSSRWGQGYEQYF
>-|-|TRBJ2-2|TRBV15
TGTGCCACCAGGGACGGGCGAGCGAACACCGGGGAGCTGTTTTTT
CATRDGRANTGELFF
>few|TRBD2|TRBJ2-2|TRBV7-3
TGTGCCAGCGGCAGCGGGACTTCTAACACCGGGGAGCTGTTTTTT
CASGSGTSNTGELFF
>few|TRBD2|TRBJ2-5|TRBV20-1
TGCAGTGCTAGAAATAAATTACCGACTAGCGGATTACAAGAGACCCAGTACTTC
CSARNKLPTSGLQETQYF
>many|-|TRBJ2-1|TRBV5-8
TGTGCCAGCAGCTTCACCCCTAGCGTGAACAGGGGCCTTAACAATGAGCAGTTCTTC
CASSFTPSVNRGLNNEQFF
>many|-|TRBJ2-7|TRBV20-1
TGCAGTGCTAGTCGTGCCCACGAGCAGTACTTC
CSASRAHEQYF
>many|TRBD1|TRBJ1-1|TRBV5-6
TGTGCCAGCAGCGATACCCAGGACAGGGCGCGAACTGAAGCTTTCTTT
CASSDTQDRARTEAFF
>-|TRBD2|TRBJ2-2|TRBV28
TGTGCCAGCAGCACTATTTTCCCTAGCGGGACGAACACCGGGGAGCTGTTTTTT
CASSTIFPSGTNTGELFF
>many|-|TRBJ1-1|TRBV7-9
TGTGCCAGCAGAGAATTCGGGACCGGGAACACTGAAGCTTTCTTT
CASREFGTGNTEAFF
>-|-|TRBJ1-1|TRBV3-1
TGTGCCAGCAGCCAAGAGGTTCACAGCACAATGAACACTGAAGCTTTCTTT
CASSQEVHSTMNTEAFF
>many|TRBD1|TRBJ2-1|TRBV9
TGTGCCAGCAGCGACACCGGGACAGATTACAATGAGCAGTTCTTC
CASSDTGTDYNEQFF
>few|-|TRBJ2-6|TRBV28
TGTGCCACCACCCCGACCTCTGGGGCCAACGTCCTGACTTTC
CATTPTSGANVLTF
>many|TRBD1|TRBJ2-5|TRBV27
TGTGCCAGCAGCAAGACAGGGTTACAAGAGACCCAGTACTTC
CASSKTGLQETQYF
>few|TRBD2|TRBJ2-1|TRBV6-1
TGTGCCAGTCAGGTGTGGCGGGAGTCCCCGTTCTTC
CASQVWRESPFF
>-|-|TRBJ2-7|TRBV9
TGTGCCAGCAGCACCCGGGACTCCCCATCGGGGCAGTACTTC
CASSTRDSPSGQYF
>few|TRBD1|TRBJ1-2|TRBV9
TGTGCCAGCAGCTTAGGGACAGGAGGCATTGGCTACACCTTC
CASSLGTGGIGYTF
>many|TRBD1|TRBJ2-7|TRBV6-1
TGTGCCAGCAGACCAGGGGGCGCTTCCTACGAGCAGTACTTC
CASRPGGASYEQYF
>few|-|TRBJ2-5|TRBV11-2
TGTGCCAGCAGCTTAGACAGAACACCTTACTTC
CASSLDRTPYF